The 12 T cell receptor beta chains presented below share a single source sample, sequenced in a study of cytomegalovirus exposure and HLA in healthy donors. The study ran its PCR with 60 Vbeta and 13 Jbeta primers. Repertoires were generated with immunoSEQ multiplex PCR, while TCRdb's copy carries only in-frame clones and drops some. The data contain some 140,000 clones, roughly 80% of them singletons. The sequenced sample was PBMCs. These receptors all stem from a woman aged 40 to 49 in good health and CMV-seronegative.

The chain joins TRBV25-1 to TRBJ2-3; D call uncertain. The V end was cut by 6 bases, the J end by 4 bases, with 20 bases between. The CDR3 loop spans 16 amino acids. In germline, CDR1 is MGHDK, CDR2 SYGVNS. The CDR3 here is CASSDAEGWAADTQYF. DNA for the CDR3: TGTGCCAGCAGCGACGCAGAAGGTTGGGCCGCAGATACGCAGTATTTT.

The CDR3 spells CARSSGLAGGNEQYF. The CDR3 DNA is TGTGCCAGAAGCTCCGGACTAGCGGGAGGGAACGAGCAGTACTTC. V and J are TRBV7-5 and TRBJ2-7; the D call in the table, TRBD2, was not verified against the DNA. TRBV7-5 is tagged as a pseudogene. This CDR3 has 15 residues.

The CDR3 loop is CASSHDSSYNSPLHF. Written as DNA, the CDR3 is TGCGCCAGCAGCCACGACAGCTCCTATAATTCACCCCTCCACTTT. The chain carries TRBV5-1 and TRBJ1-6, with D tentatively TRBD1 (5 bases). Trimming took off 4 bases at V and 0 bases at J, with 8 bases between the two ends. CDR3 size: 15 residues. Germline V gene lookup returns CDR1 SGHRS and CDR2 YFSETQ.

This chain links TRBV4-2 with TRBJ1-2; possible D gene TRBD1, 5 bases. The V and J ends lost 4 bases and 0 bases respectively, with 12 bases between them. Germline loops: CDR1 LGHNA, CDR2 YNFKEQ. The CDR3 sequence is 15 residues long. The CDR3 protein is CASSRRTDTNYGYTF. For the CDR3, the DNA is TGTGCCAGCAGCCGACGGACGGACACTAACTATGGCTACACCTTC.

The V and J genes are TRBV6-1 and TRBJ1-5; possibly TRBD1 for D (6 bases). V was pared by 0 bases and J by 1 base, with 13 bases between. Germline lookup yields CDR1 MNHNS and CDR2 SASEGT. The CDR3 extends over 17 amino acids. The CDR3 loop is CASSEALRGASNQPQHF. The CDR3 region has the DNA TGTGCCAGCAGTGAAGCGCTTCGGGGGGCAAGCAATCAGCCCCAGCATTTT.

This chain links TRBV5-6 with TRBJ2-2, with 7 nucleotides matching TRBD1. The germline gives CDR1 SGHDT, CDR2 YYEEEE. The CDR3 is 16 residues long. Trimming removed 1 base from V and 6 bases from J; junction bases left unmatched: 9. The CDR3 DNA sequence: TGTGCCAGCAGCTTGAGGGGGCAGATAAGGGCCGGGGAGCTGTTTTTT. It yields the protein CASSLRGQIRAGELFF.

The gene calls are TRBV6-6 and TRBJ2-3, with 7 bases aligning to TRBD2. The CDR3 contains 14 residues. Germline loops: CDR1 MNHNY, CDR2 SVGAGI (reference sequence). V trimming: 5 bases; J trimming: 0 bases; junction bases outside the gene matches: 2. CDR3 loop: CASSQTSSTDTQYF. CDR3 in DNA: TGTGCCAGCAGTCAGACTAGCAGCACAGATACGCAGTATTTT.

This clone came up once. This chain connects TRBV19 to TRBJ2-7; TRBD1 agrees at 9 bases. This CDR3 has 16 residues. Germline lookup yields CDR1 LNHDA and CDR2 SQIVND (reference sequence). The J segment lost 3 bases and the V segment lost 4 bases, leaving 10 bases of the junction unmatched. The CDR3 DNA is TGTGCCAGTAGTACTGTGTGGGACAGGGCGGTCTACGAGCAGTACTTC. It is translated as CASSTVWDRAVYEQYF.

This clone came up a few times. The junction differs from germline at one of its ends, possibly a read error. CDR3 sequence: CASKAGQGSYGQYF. In DNA, the CDR3 is TGTGCCAGCAAGGCGGGACAGGGCTCTTACGGGCAGTACTTC. The rearrangement uses TRBV6-1 and TRBJ2-7; 9 nucleotides line up with TRBD1. CDR3 length equals 14 residues. CDR1 MNHNS and CDR2 SASEGT come from the germline V gene.

V is TRBV5-4 and J is TRBJ1-5; no firm D call. The germline V gene encodes CDR1 SGHNT and CDR2 YYREEE (reference sequence). The CDR3 totals 15 residues. V was trimmed by 4 bases and J by 0 bases, leaving 11 bases between them. The CDR3 reads CASSKDGNSNQPQHF. CDR3 nucleotides: TGTGCCAGCAGCAAGGACGGGAATAGCAATCAGCCCCAGCATTTT.

The V and J genes are TRBV5-1 and TRBJ1-2; the D gene is possibly TRBD1 (6 bases). Trimming took off 7 bases at V and 4 bases at J, with 20 bases between the two ends. Germline V CDR1 and CDR2: SGHRS, YFSETQ. The CDR3 covers 15 residues. The CDR3 sequence is CASRPETGQTYGYTF. The CDR3, as DNA: TGCGCCAGCCGACCCGAAACCGGACAGACCTATGGCTACACCTTC.

The chain combines TRBV27 with TRBJ2-7, with D maybe TRBD2 (6 bases). Germline CDR1 reads MNHEY; CDR2 reads SMNVEV (reference sequence). The V end was cut by 6 bases, the J end by 4 bases, with 19 bases between. CDR3 size: 15 residues. The CDR3 nucleotides read TGTGCCAGCAGGGTTGCGGGACTCTCGGGGTACGAGCAGTACTTC. Protein: CASRVAGLSGYEQYF.